Below, 17 T cell receptor beta chains from the same sample are listed, as sequenced in a study of CD8 T cells in ankylosing spondylitis. TCRdb re-called the 5' RACE reads through MiXCR, storing one row per CDR3 protein. The table has about 92,000 distinct CDR3 sequences, about 8.1% seen once. Sequencing was carried out using blood, either unsorted or a sorted T cell fraction (not recorded which). All receptors come from a male donor with ankylosing spondylitis or in good health (not recorded which).

This clonotype was detected ten times or more. V is TRBV5-1 and J is TRBJ2-3; D not certain. Germline V gene data show CDR1 as SGHRS and CDR2 as YFSETQ. The length of the CDR3 is 16 residues. The germline V and J ends were trimmed by 0 bases and 2 bases, with 13 bases remaining between them. DNA of the CDR3: TGCGCCAGCAGCTTGGGGCCGACGCAATCCACAGATACGCAGTATTTT. Residues: CASSLGPTQSTDTQYF.

The chain is built from TRBV11-2 and TRBJ2-2; 14 positions agree with TRBD2. This CDR3 comprises 19 residues. J was trimmed by 3 bases and V by 5 bases; bases with no gene match: 11. The germline gives CDR1 SGHAT, CDR2 FQNNGV. The CDR3, as DNA: TGTGCCAGCAGCGCTCTTGGACTAGCGGGGGGTTCCGACACCGGGGAGCTGTTTTTT. Amino acid sequence: CASSALGLAGGSDTGELFF.

This clonotype was seen ten or more times. The chain has TRBV7-6 and TRBJ2-7; D is perhaps TRBD1 or TRBD2 (6 bases each). V lost 5 bases and J lost 1, with 18 bases in between. The CDR3 consists of 16 residues. CDR1 SGHVS and CDR2 FNYEAQ come from the germline V gene. The CDR3 loop is CASSPGMGGASYEQYF. CDR3 DNA: TGTGCCAGCAGCCCCGGGATGGGGGGCGCATCCTACGAGCAGTACTTC.

In the case of this clonotype: One end of the junction fails to match germline, which may point to a read error. The chain couples TRBV12-3 or TRBV12-4 to TRBJ2-5; no clear D gene. This CDR3 contains 11 residues. The CDR3 DNA reads TGTGTCAGCAGTTTGAAGGAGACCCAGTACTTC. Protein sequence: CVSSLKETQYF.

This clonotype appeared once. One end of the junction varies from germline; a read error may be responsible. The chain joins TRBV5-1 to TRBJ2-1; 11 bases align to TRBD2. CDR3 length equals 15 residues. CDR1 is SGHRS, CDR2 YFSETQ, per germline. The CDR3 protein is CVSSGVSGGASEQFF. The CDR3 nucleotides read TGCGTCAGCAGCGGAGTTAGCGGGGGGGCCTCTGAGCAGTTCTTC.

This clonotype was found many times. The rearrangement links TRBV20-1 to TRBJ2-5, with TRBD2 identical over 9 bases. V lost 6 bases and J lost 4; bases outside the gene matches: 12. CDR1 is DFQATT, CDR2 SNEGSKA, per germline (reference sequence). The CDR3 is 15 amino acids. The CDR3 spells CSAIRGGGALETQYF. Here the CDR3 DNA reads TGCAGTGCGATAAGGGGCGGGGGGGCTTTAGAGACCCAGTACTTC.

This clonotype was counted many times. This rearrangement joins TRBV6-1 to TRBJ1-1, with D hard to call. CDR1 and CDR2 (germline): MNHNS, SASEGT. V was shortened by 1 base and J by 0 bases, with 6 bases between the two germline ends. There are 14 residues in the CDR3. CDR3 sequence reads: CASSEEQLNTEAFF. DNA for the CDR3: TGTGCCAGCAGTGAAGAACAGTTGAACACTGAAGCTTTCTTT.

At least ten counts were recorded for this clonotype. J is TRBJ1-2 and V is TRBV6-1; the D gene is possibly TRBD1 (5 bases). V was clipped by 6 bases and J by 6 bases, with 17 bases between them. The CDR3 length is 14 residues. CDR1 is MNHNS and CDR2 is SASEGT in the germline V gene. CDR3 nucleotides: TGTGCCAGCAGGAAGGGGCGGGGCGCGGATGGCTACACCTTC. Translation: CASRKGRGADGYTF.

This chain uses TRBV3-1 with TRBJ2-7, with unresolved D. Trimming shortened V by 2 bases and J by 7 bases, and 9 bases separated the two germline ends. Germline lookup yields CDR1 LGHDT and CDR2 YNNKEL (reference sequence). The CDR3 spans 12 residues. CDR3 nucleotides: TGTGCCAGCAGCCAATCCATCCAGGAGCAGTACTTC. It encodes CASSQSIQEQYF.

The chain joins TRBV2 to TRBJ2-3; 7 bases fit TRBD2. CDR1 is SNHLY and CDR2 is FYNNEI in the germline V gene. J lost 3 bases, V lost 5 bases, and 5 bases had no gene match. The length of the CDR3 is 14 residues. The chain's CDR3 is CASSREDLTDTQYF. CDR3 nucleotides: TGTGCCAGCAGTCGGGAGGATCTTACAGATACGCAGTATTTT.

This chain uses TRBV2 with TRBJ2-7; 7 bases fit TRBD2. The germline CDR1 and CDR2 sequences are SNHLY and FYNNEI. The length of the CDR3 is 14 residues. Trimming removed 6 bases from V and 3 bases from J; junction bases left unmatched: 8. The CDR3 nucleotides are TGTGCCAGCAGCCCCGGGACTAACCGCTACGAGCAGTACTTC. Residues: CASSPGTNRYEQYF.

This clonotype has a count of ten or more. V usage is TRBV5-5 and J usage is TRBJ2-3; 15 bases line up with TRBD2. V lost 4 bases and J lost 2; bases outside the gene matches: 8. This CDR3 has 18 residues. Germline V gene sequence: CDR1 SGHKS, CDR2 YYEKEE (reference sequence). CDR3 nucleotides: TGTGCCAGCAGCGCCTCCGGGACTAGCGGGGGGATCACAGATACGCAGTATTTT. Translated: CASSASGTSGGITDTQYF.

CDR3 sequence reads: CASSMAETQYF. The DNA for the CDR3 is TGTGCCAGTAGTATGGCAGAAACCCAGTACTTC. The gene calls are TRBV19 and TRBJ2-5; D call uncertain. The germline V gene encodes CDR1 LNHDA and CDR2 SQIVND (reference sequence). V lost 3 bases to trimming and J lost 8 bases, with 7 bases between them. This CDR3 contains 11 residues.

This clonotype showed up many times. V and J are TRBV20-1 and TRBJ1-6, with TRBD1 matching over 11 bases. CDR1 and CDR2 from the germline V gene are DFQATT and SNEGSKA (reference sequence). With V trimmed by 4 bases and J by 9 bases, 11 bases remained unmatched. There are 16 residues in the CDR3. The CDR3 here is CSAKDRGPSVGSPLHF. The DNA of the CDR3 is TGCAGTGCTAAGGACAGGGGGCCGTCTGTCGGTTCACCCCTCCACTTT.

This clonotype was seen at least ten times. The rearrangement joins TRBV27 to TRBJ2-1; no firm D call. The CDR3 is made up of 16 amino acids. Germline V gene data show CDR1 as MNHEY and CDR2 as SMNVEV (reference sequence). V was cut by 5 bases and J by 5 bases, with 19 bases left in between. The CDR3 nucleotides are TGTGCCAGCAGTACGAGTCCGAATCGTAAGAACAATGAGCAGTTCTTC. Amino acids: CASSTSPNRKNNEQFF.

This clonotype was seen a few times. The CDR3 reads CASSRTSGGGTDTQYF. Here the CDR3 DNA reads TGTGCCAGCAGCAGGACTAGCGGGGGGGGCACAGATACGCAGTATTTT. V usage is TRBV7-2 and J usage is TRBJ2-3; 15 bases fit TRBD2. Germline V gene lookup returns CDR1 SGHTA and CDR2 FQGNSA. The V segment lost 5 bases and the J segment 1 base; nucleotides outside the gene matches: 1. This CDR3 contains 16 residues.

This clonotype has at least ten counts. The CDR3 sequence: CASSQDQGSGNTIYF. In DNA, the CDR3 is TGTGCCAGCAGCCAAGATCAGGGCTCTGGAAACACCATATATTTT. The chain uses TRBV3-1 and TRBJ1-3, with D maybe TRBD1 (5 bases). The CDR3 is 15 amino acids. V gave up 0 bases and J gave up 0 bases, with 6 bases separating them. Looked up from germline, CDR1 is LGHDT and CDR2 is YNNKEL (reference sequence).